These 26 T cell receptor beta chains were sequenced from one sample in a study of blood T cells in healthy people across ages. With a J-beta primer mix and a sample-barcoded 5' primer, a second PCR ran about 7 to 12 cycles. TCRdb fed the 5' RACE reads into MiXCR, producing one record per CDR3 protein. The profile covers 900,000 to 950,000 distinct CDR3 sequences, with roughly 29% appearing a single time and roughly 10% taken by the ten largest. The data were also submitted as part of a second study, on T cells of mothers and their children.

Sequencing used blood. These receptors all come from a middle-aged woman in good health.

This clonotype has at least ten counts. The V gene is TRBV7-9, the J gene TRBJ2-7; 7 positions match TRBD1. This CDR3 has 14 residues. With V trimmed by 5 bases and J by 0 bases, 4 bases remained unmatched. Per the germline V gene, CDR1 is SEHNR and CDR2 is FQNEAQ (reference sequence). This chain's CDR3 is CASSATGISYEQYF. CDR3 coding DNA: TGTGCCAGCAGCGCGACAGGGATCTCCTACGAGCAGTACTTC.

CDR3 protein: CATRGGKGGYTF. The CDR3, as DNA: TGTGCCACCCGAGGGGGGAAGGGTGGCTACACCTTC. The V call is TRBV12-3 or TRBV12-4, the J call TRBJ1-2, with D perhaps TRBD1 (6 bases). Deletions cut 10 bases from V and 7 bases from J, with 16 bases between. The CDR3 totals 12 residues.

This clonotype was seen at least ten times. V and J are TRBV27 and TRBJ2-3, with D possibly being TRBD2 (6 bases). The CDR3 spans 15 residues. Germline lookup yields CDR1 MNHEY and CDR2 SMNVEV (reference sequence). V was shortened by 4 bases and J by 4 bases, with 15 bases between the two germline ends. The CDR3 region is CASSSPTSYPDTQYF. CDR3 coding DNA: TGTGCCAGCAGTTCACCGACTAGTTACCCAGATACGCAGTATTTT.

This clonotype came up many times. The rearrangement joins TRBV14 to TRBJ2-7, with TRBD1 identical over 7 bases. Germline V gene lookup returns CDR1 SGHDN and CDR2 FVKESK. The J segment lost 2 bases and the V segment lost 5 bases, leaving 12 bases of the junction unmatched. This CDR3 is built from 16 residues. The CDR3 DNA reads as TGTGCCAGCAGCTCCTCTACAGGGGACCTTCCCTACGAGCAGTACTTC. It is translated as CASSSSTGDLPYEQYF. Filled out from reference TRBV14 and TRBJ2-7, the complete variable domain reads EAGVTQFPSHSVIEKGQTVTLRCDPISGHDNLYWYRRVMGKEIKFLLHFVKESKQDESGMPNNRFLAERTGGTYSTLKVQPAELEDSGVYFCASSSSTGDLPYEQYFGPGTRLTVT.

This clonotype was observed a few times. The junction shows a germline mismatch at one end, possibly a read error. The chain has TRBV4-1 and TRBJ2-3; no clear D. CDR1 is MGHRA, CDR2 YSYEKL, per germline. The CDR3 has 14 residues. CDR3 DNA: TGCGCCAGCAGCCAACCGGGTAACGCAGATACACAGTATTTT. Its translation: CASSQPGNADTQYF.

For this clonotype: A single base separates this from a much larger clone, so it may be a read error. V is TRBV20-1 and J is TRBJ2-1; D might be TRBD2 (6 bases). This CDR3 has 15 residues. Germline V gives CDR1 DFQATT, CDR2 SNEGSKA (reference sequence). V gave up 3 bases and J gave up 13 bases, with 25 bases separating them. CDR3 DNA: TGCAGTGCTAGTCGATGGGGGGATCCAAAGGAGACCCAGTTCTTC. It codes for CSASRWGDPKETQFF.

The chain carries TRBV7-2 and TRBJ2-3; TRBD2 matches 9 bases. Looked up from germline, CDR1 is SGHTA and CDR2 is FQGNSA. V dropped 3 bases and J dropped 3; count of bases not matched to a gene: 7. The CDR3 totals 16 residues. The CDR3 region has the DNA TGTGCCAGCAGCTTCGCGGGGGGGCCAAAAACAGATACGCAGTATTTT. Protein sequence: CASSFAGGPKTDTQYF. The full variable domain, in which reference TRBV7-2 and TRBJ2-3 provide the parts outside the CDR3, is GAGVSQSPSNKVTEKGKDVELRCDPISGHTALYWYRQSLGQGLEFLIYFQGNSAPDKSGLPSDRFSAERTGGSVSTLTIQRTQQEDSAVYLCASSFAGGPKTDTQYFGPGTRLTVL.

Only a few counts were recorded for this clonotype. The chain joins TRBV5-1 to TRBJ2-1; TRBD1 agrees at 7 bases. The CDR3 has 15 residues. The V gene end was trimmed by 1 base and the J gene end by 8 bases; junction bases not matched to a gene: 9. Germline V gives CDR1 SGHRS, CDR2 YFSETQ. In nucleotides, the CDR3 is TGCGCCAGCAGCTTGATGGAGACAGGGAAGGATGAGCAGTTCTTC. Encoded protein: CASSLMETGKDEQFF.

The rearrangement uses TRBV20-1 and TRBJ2-1; 11 bases map to TRBD1. Trimming at V came to 3 bases and at J to 6 bases, leaving 7 bases not matched to a gene. This CDR3 region has 15 residues. CDR1 is DFQATT, CDR2 SNEGSKA, per germline (reference sequence). CDR3 sequence reads: CSARGQGDGVNEQFF. The CDR3 region has the DNA TGCAGTGCTAGGGGACAGGGGGACGGGGTCAATGAGCAGTTCTTC.

In regard to this clonotype: This sequence may be a read error, since a much larger clone differs from it by one base. V gene TRBV29-1 combines with J gene TRBJ2-7, with D uncertain. This CDR3 is 13 amino acids long. The germline V and J ends were trimmed by 3 bases and 3 bases, with 12 bases remaining between them. CDR1 and CDR2 (germline): SQVTM, ANQGSEA. The CDR3 loop reads CSVDGQGCYEQYF. CDR3 coding DNA: TGCAGCGTTGACGGGCAAGGGTGCTACGAGCAGTACTTC.

This clonotype was detected only a few times. The rearrangement links TRBV27 to TRBJ2-3; D may be TRBD2 (5 bases). The CDR3 is made up of 14 amino acids. V lost 1 base and J lost 4, with 9 bases in between. Germline loops: CDR1 MNHEY, CDR2 SMNVEV (reference sequence). The CDR3 spells CASSLFRGSDTQYF. DNA for the CDR3: TGTGCCAGCAGTTTATTTCGCGGGTCAGATACGCAGTATTTT.

The chain combines TRBV28 with TRBJ1-2, with unresolved D. V was shortened by 8 bases and J by 0 bases, with 13 bases between the two germline ends. Per the germline V gene, CDR1 is MDHEN and CDR2 is SYDVKM. The CDR3 runs to 14 residues. CDR3 protein: CASLRGDPNYGYTF. The CDR3 DNA follows: TGTGCCAGCCTACGGGGAGACCCTAACTATGGCTACACCTTC.

In this sample, this clonotype turned up many times. The V and J genes are TRBV3-1 and TRBJ2-1, with 7 bases identical to TRBD2. Losses at the gene ends were 1 base for V and 7 bases for J; bases not matched to a gene: 10. The CDR3 sequence is 16 residues long. From germline, CDR1 is LGHDT and CDR2 YNNKEL (reference sequence). In DNA, the CDR3 is TGTGCCAGCAGCCAAGTGGGGGGGGGGTTGGAAAATGAGCAGTTCTTC. Protein sequence: CASSQVGGGLENEQFF.

This clonotype was observed a handful of times. The chain has TRBV11-1 and TRBJ2-3; 7 bases are shared with TRBD1. The V gene's germline CDR1 is SGHAT and CDR2 FQDESV (reference sequence). V shed 4 bases, J shed 0 bases, and the junction held 4 bases outside the gene matches. This CDR3 has 15 residues. The CDR3, as DNA: TGTGCCAGCAGCTCCCGGGACAGTAGCACAGATACGCAGTATTTT. Protein: CASSSRDSSTDTQYF.

As regards this clonotype: A much larger clone is a single base away; this may be a read error. The chain links TRBV6-2 or TRBV6-3 to TRBJ2-1, with D perhaps assigned TRBD1 or TRBD2 (6 bases each). This CDR3 contains 12 residues. Trimming pared 6 bases from V and 12 bases from J, leaving 15 bases between. Looked up from germline, CDR1 is MNHEY and CDR2 is SVGEGT. The chain's CDR3 is CASSLEGTSQFF. CDR3 DNA: TGTGCCAGCAGCCTGGAGGGGACATCGCAGTTCTTC.

This chain connects TRBV4-2 to TRBJ1-5, with D unclear. The ends were cut back, 0 bases at V and 1 base at J, with 10 bases in the middle. This CDR3 contains 16 residues. Germline CDR1 and CDR2: LGHNA and YNFKEQ. The CDR3 here is CASSQDWKTSNQPQHF. The CDR3 DNA is TGTGCCAGCAGCCAAGATTGGAAGACCAGCAATCAGCCCCAGCATTTT.

This clonotype was seen many times. The V gene is TRBV11-1, the J gene TRBJ2-6; D uncertain. This CDR3 has 16 residues. Per germline, CDR1 SGHAT and CDR2 FQDESV (reference sequence). V dropped 4 bases and J dropped 0 bases, with 10 bases sitting between them. CDR3 protein: CASSSTPGSGANVLTF. The CDR3 nucleotides are TGTGCCAGCAGCTCGACACCAGGCTCTGGGGCCAACGTCCTGACTTTC.

This clonotype has just a few counts. The V gene is TRBV5-1, the J gene TRBJ2-4, with 12 bases aligning to TRBD1. The germline V gene has CDR1 SGHRS and CDR2 YFSETQ. The CDR3 totals 14 residues. V shed 4 bases and J 13 bases; nucleotides not matched to a gene: 9. This chain's CDR3 is CASSGGTGGGEQYF. The CDR3 nucleotides read TGCGCCAGCAGCGGCGGGACAGGGGGCGGAGAGCAGTACTTC.

This clonotype was counted a few times. The rearrangement joins TRBV6-5 to TRBJ1-5, with D unresolved. The CDR3 spans 13 residues. V lost 7 bases, J lost 5 bases, and 12 bases lay in between. From germline, CDR1 is MNHEY and CDR2 SVGAGI. Written as DNA, the CDR3 is TGTGCCAGCACCACGGCCCCACATCAGCCCCAGCATTTT. Translating it yields CASTTAPHQPQHF.

This clonotype showed up many times. J is TRBJ2-7 and V is TRBV28; tentative D call: TRBD1 (5 bases). V gave up 3 bases and J gave up 3 bases, with 12 bases separating them. CDR3 length equals 14 residues. Looked up from germline, CDR1 is MDHEN and CDR2 is SYDVKM. CDR3 protein: CASSFKTEYYEQYF. DNA for the CDR3: TGTGCCAGCAGTTTCAAGACAGAGTACTACGAGCAGTACTTC. Full variable domain (missing parts from reference TRBV28 and TRBJ2-7): DVKVTQSSRYLVKRTGEKVFLECVQDMDHENMFWYRQDPGLGLRLIYFSYDVKMKEKGDIPEGYSVSREKKERFSLILESASTNQTSMYLCASSFKTEYYEQYFGPGTRLTVT.

The chain has TRBV10-3 and TRBJ2-1; TRBD1 is a possible D gene (6 bases). The CDR3 is 12 amino acids. Trimming left V 8 bases short and J 10 bases short, with 15 bases between. Germline V gene data show CDR1 as ENHRY and CDR2 as SYGVKD. CDR3 region: CAIGVQGREQFF. The CDR3 DNA sequence: TGTGCCATCGGTGTGCAGGGGCGCGAGCAGTTCTTC.

This clonotype was found a few times. The J gene is TRBJ2-1, the V gene TRBV10-3; no reliable D call. The germline V gene has CDR1 ENHRY and CDR2 SYGVKD. V dropped 0 bases and J dropped 5 bases, with 14 bases sitting between them. The CDR3 runs 16 residues. In DNA form, the CDR3 reads TGTGCCATCAGTGAGTCGCCCTCACCGCAGCACAATGAGCAGTTCTTC. This sequence encodes CAISESPSPQHNEQFF.

This clonotype was seen repeatedly, ten times or more. The CDR3 region is CASSGQGAGGETQYF. The DNA for the CDR3 is TGTGCCAGCAGCGGACAGGGGGCCGGGGGAGAGACCCAGTACTTC. V gene TRBV7-3 combines with J gene TRBJ2-5, with 11 bases matching TRBD1. This CDR3 spans 15 amino acids. The V segment lost 5 bases and the J segment 4 bases; nucleotides outside the gene matches: 6. The germline V gene has CDR1 SGHTA and CDR2 FQGTGA.

The chain couples TRBV20-1 to TRBJ1-5, with 7 nucleotides matching TRBD1. Looked up from germline, CDR1 is DFQATT and CDR2 is SNEGSKA (reference sequence). Trimming cost V 5 bases and J 3 bases; bases outside gene matches: 4. The CDR3 extends over 13 amino acids. CDR3 nucleotides: TGCAGTGCTCACGGGACAGCCAATCAGCCCCAGCATTTT. It is translated as CSAHGTANQPQHF.

CDR3 residues: CASGDASSGNTIYF. CDR3 bases: TGTGCCAGTGGGGACGCGAGCTCTGGAAACACCATATATTTT. The rearrangement links TRBV6-5 to TRBJ1-3; D possibly corresponds to TRBD1 (5 bases). Trimming shortened V by 9 bases and J by 0 bases, and 12 bases separated the two germline ends. Germline V gives CDR1 MNHEY, CDR2 SVGAGI. The CDR3 totals 14 residues.

This clonotype appeared a few times. This sequence joins TRBV19 and TRBJ2-7; perhaps TRBD1 as D (5 bases). Germline CDR1 is LNHDA and CDR2 is SQIVND (reference sequence). V was cut by 1 base and J by 7 bases, with 17 bases left in between. The CDR3 sequence is 15 residues long. CDR3 in amino acids: CASSIGQGIGREQYF. Written as DNA, the CDR3 is TGTGCCAGTAGTATAGGGCAGGGAATCGGTCGGGAGCAGTACTTC.